Only a few counts were recorded for the clone carrying this TCR beta chain. V was cut by 5 bases and J by 1 base, with 8 bases left in between. CDR1 is SGHTA, CDR2 FQGTGA, per germline. The CDR3 is 13 residues long. This record belongs to a study of beta chain features in type 1 diabetes. cDNA synthesis used the whole RNA isolate, giving expressed TCRB sequences. Measured with immunoSEQ multiplex PCR; TCRdb has only the in-frame clones, and not every one. The sample lists about 360,000 clones, 10% to 15% occurring once. The V and J genes are TRBV7-3 and TRBJ1-2; D perhaps matches TRBD1 (5 bases). The origin of this receptor is a young man in good health. The material sequenced was naive CD4+ T cells from blood. DNA of the CDR3: TGTGCCAGCAGCCAGACAGTTAACTATGGCTACACCTTC. This sequence encodes CASSQTVNYGYTF.